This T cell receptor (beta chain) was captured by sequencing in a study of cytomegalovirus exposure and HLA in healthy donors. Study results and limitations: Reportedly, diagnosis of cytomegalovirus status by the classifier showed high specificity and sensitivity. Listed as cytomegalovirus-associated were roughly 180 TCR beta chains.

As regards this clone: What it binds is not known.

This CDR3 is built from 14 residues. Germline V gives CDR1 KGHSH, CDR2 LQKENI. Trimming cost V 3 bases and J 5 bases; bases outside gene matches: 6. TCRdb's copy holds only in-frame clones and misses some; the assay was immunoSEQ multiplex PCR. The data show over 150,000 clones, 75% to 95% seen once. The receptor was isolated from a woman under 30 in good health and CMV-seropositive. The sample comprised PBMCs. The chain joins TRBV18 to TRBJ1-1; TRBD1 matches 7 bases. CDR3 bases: TGTGCCAGCTCACCCAACAGGGGTGAGACTGAAGCTTTCTTT. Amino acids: CASSPNRGETEAFF.